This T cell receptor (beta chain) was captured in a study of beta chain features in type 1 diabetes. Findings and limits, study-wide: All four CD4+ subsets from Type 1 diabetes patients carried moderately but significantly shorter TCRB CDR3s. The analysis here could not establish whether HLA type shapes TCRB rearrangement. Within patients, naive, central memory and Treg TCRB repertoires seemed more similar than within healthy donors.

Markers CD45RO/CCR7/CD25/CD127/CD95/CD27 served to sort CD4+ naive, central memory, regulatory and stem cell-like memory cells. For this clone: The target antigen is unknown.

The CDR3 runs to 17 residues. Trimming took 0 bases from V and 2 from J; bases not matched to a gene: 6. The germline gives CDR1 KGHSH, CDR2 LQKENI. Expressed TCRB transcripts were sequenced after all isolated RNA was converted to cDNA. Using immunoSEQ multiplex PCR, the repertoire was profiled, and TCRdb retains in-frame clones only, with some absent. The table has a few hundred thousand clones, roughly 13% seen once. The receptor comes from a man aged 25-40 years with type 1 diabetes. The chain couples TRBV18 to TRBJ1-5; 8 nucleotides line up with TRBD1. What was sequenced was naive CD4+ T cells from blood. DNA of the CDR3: TGTGCCAGCTCACCACCTGGGACAGGTATGGGCAATCAGCCCCAGCATTTT. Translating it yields CASSPPGTGMGNQPQHF.